This record covers a single TCR beta chain. The table came from immunoSEQ multiplex PCR; TCRdb's copy has only in-frame clones and leaves some out. The sample records fewer than 110,000 clones, 85% being singletons. This sample was included in a study of blood T cell repertoires in COVID-19. Study background: COVID-19 samples, acute and convalescent, were from the United States, Italy and Spain.

The V gene's germline CDR1 is DFQATT and CDR2 SNEGSKA (reference sequence). V dropped 3 bases and J dropped 3 bases, with 8 bases sitting between them. This CDR3 comprises 12 residues. The clonotype was recovered from a woman aged 70-85 years with active or convalescent COVID-19. The rearrangement links TRBV20-1 to TRBJ2-5, with a possible D match to TRBD1 (5 bases). Material for sequencing was peripheral blood. The CDR3 DNA reads as TGCAGTGCTAGTAGGGGAAAAGAGACCCAGTACTTC. This sequence encodes CSASRGKETQYF.